This TCR beta chain was captured in a study of shared clonotypes between healthy human individuals (dated by TCRdb to about 2020). A note on the overall study: The cohort included a few men and two women between 18 and 49 years of age. For each donor, CD4 naive and CD4 memory were each run on three plates, CD8 naive on two plates, and CD8 memory on one plate. Per donor, leukapheresis produced somewhere between about 0.8 and 9.5 billion PBMCs. Blood TCR repertoires of five healthy adults were deeply sequenced to estimate repertoire size and the extent of clonotype sharing between individuals. To increase sequencing depth and limit assay-specific biases, different laboratories used diverse techniques to prepare libraries and sequence TCR repertoires.

Note on this clone: Its antigen remains unidentified. Base-call qualities are not available, and no considerably larger clone is one nucleotide away.

General study outcomes and caveats: Estimated clonotype richness was generally larger for naive than for memory subsets. Incomplete sequencing was indicated by rarefaction of sorted-subset datasets, despite the large sequencing depth. Only blood was sampled, and tissue TCR repertoires likely differ from those in blood. Sharing across several donors was observed for about 5% of naive CD4, about 3.2% of naive CD8, over 2% of memory CD4, and around 0.4% of memory CD8 clonotypes. Pairwise subsampling indicated that sequencing depth was expected to affect the degree of clonotype sharing among donors. The small number of donors limited the genetic and exposure-history diversity represented. Compared with non-shared clonotypes, clonotypes shared by all four sorted-subset donors had higher generation probabilities.

TCR CDR3 regions were amplified from genomic DNA by multiplex PCR using the deep immunoSEQ assay. Extracted genomic DNA from each cell subset was distributed evenly across all wells of several immunoSEQ 96-well plates, and each plate was treated as a replicate. For sorted subsets, about 0.2 ug genomic DNA, equal to some 28,000 T cell genomes, was loaded into each replicate PCR. Purified libraries were quantified with a Qubit 3.0 fluorometer, sized on a Bioanalyzer 2100, and re-quantified with the KAPA Library Quantification kit. Each immunoSEQ 96-well plate was sequenced on its own single-read 150-cycle Illumina NextSeq 550 flow cell. Per the authors' processing: Because only junctional sequences without quality scores were contained in the immunoSEQ output, filtering matching that applied to full-length reads could not be performed. To assign V/J genes and CDR3, sequences were annotated using PyIR, a Python wrapper for IgBLAST v1.9, with IMGT germline references. Reads with weak V/J assignments (E-value above 1e-6), missing CDR3, stop codons, out-of-frame junctions, or ambiguous translated residues were removed. V3J clonotypes were defined as sequences sharing the same inferred V gene, J gene, and CDR3 amino acid sequence. Percentage overlap between repertoires was calculated by dividing the number of shared unique clonotypes by the size of the smaller repertoire. Richness of each repertoire was evaluated using RTK rarefaction, the Chao1 estimator, and Recon v2.1 estimates of unobserved clonotypes. Generation probabilities for all TCRbeta clonotypes obtained by the gDNA method from a handful of donors were computed using OLGA. TCRdb took this table from immuneACCESS and kept in-frame rearrangements with V and J called. Such tables lack part of the clones; where checked against another copy, unresolved V genes explain under half of the gap, and the rest is unexplained. D and trimming were read from the DNA, whereas the V and J calls and clone size are those reported in that table. The sample data list millions of clones, and 93% of these were observed just once. The top ten clonotypes cover under 2% of the sample.

The germline V end is reduced by 1 base and the J end by 0 bases; junction bases left unmatched: 3. The cysteine opens and the phenylalanine closes a CDR3 of 16 amino acids. Only the CDR3 DNA is retained, 48 bases long and in frame from the first base. The CDR1 and CDR2 encoded by the germline V gene are SGHRS and YFSETQ. CD8 naive samples were CD45RO-negative cells positively selected for CCR7, giving a CD45RA+CCR7+ population that excluded TemRA cells. Healthy HIV-negative adults with no recently reported acute infections or vaccinations were included as donors. Every donor was a Caucasian adult residing in Nashville, Tennessee, USA. Blood was obtained by leukapheresis, after which PBMCs were separated by Ficoll-Histopaque density gradient centrifugation and cryopreserved in liquid nitrogen vapor phase. Analytical flow cytometry was used to check the purity and quantity of each magnetically sorted T cell population. Genomic DNA was isolated from each sorted fraction and quantified by UV absorbance on a Nanodrop 2000c.

The sequencing sample was made of naive CD8+ T cells from PBMCs. Interpreted using the paper, the cell subset or site label stands for: CD45RA+CCR7+. The sequence joins TRBV5-1 to TRBJ2-2, and TRBD1 matches 7 of the central bases. The clonotype comes from a man aged 18-30 years in good health. Some clones in this sample may be carry-over from other donors' samples. The CDR3 region has the sequence CASSLSDRANTGELFF. The DNA is TGCGCCAGCAGCTTGAGTGACAGGGCGAACACCGGGGAGCTGTTTTTT.